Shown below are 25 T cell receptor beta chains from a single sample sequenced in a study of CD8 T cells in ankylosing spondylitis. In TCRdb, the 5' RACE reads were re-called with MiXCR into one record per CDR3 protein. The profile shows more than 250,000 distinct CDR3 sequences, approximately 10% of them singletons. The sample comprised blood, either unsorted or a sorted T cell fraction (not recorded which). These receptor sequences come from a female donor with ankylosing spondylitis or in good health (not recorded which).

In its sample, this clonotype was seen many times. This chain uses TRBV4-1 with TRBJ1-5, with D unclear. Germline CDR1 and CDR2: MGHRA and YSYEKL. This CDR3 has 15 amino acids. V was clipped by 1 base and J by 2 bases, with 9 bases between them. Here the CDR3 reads CASSQVQLGNQPQHF. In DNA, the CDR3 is TGCGCCAGCAGCCAAGTCCAGCTCGGCAATCAGCCCCAGCATTTT.

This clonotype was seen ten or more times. The chain's CDR3 is CASSLAYGAKGSGELFF. CDR3 coding DNA: TGCGCCAGCAGCTTAGCGTACGGGGCTAAGGGGTCCGGGGAGCTGTTTTTT. The gene calls are TRBV5-1 and TRBJ2-2; either TRBD1 or TRBD2 may supply D (5 bases each). V lost 2 bases, J lost 6 bases, and 20 bases lay in between. The CDR3 loop spans 17 amino acids. Germline CDR1 SGHRS, CDR2 YFSETQ.

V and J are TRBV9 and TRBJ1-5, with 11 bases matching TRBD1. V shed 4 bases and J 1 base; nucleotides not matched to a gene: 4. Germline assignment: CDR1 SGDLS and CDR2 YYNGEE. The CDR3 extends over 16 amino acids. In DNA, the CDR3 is TGTGCCAGCAGCCCCGGACAGGGGGCAAGCAATCAGCCCCAGCATTTT. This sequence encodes CASSPGQGASNQPQHF. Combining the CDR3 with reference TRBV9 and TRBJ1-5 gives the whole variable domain DSGVTQTPKHLITATGQRVTLRCSPRSGDLSVYWYQQSLDQGLQFLIQYYNGEERAKGNILERFSAQQFPDLHSELNLSSLELGDSALYFCASSPGQGASNQPQHFGDGTRLSIL.

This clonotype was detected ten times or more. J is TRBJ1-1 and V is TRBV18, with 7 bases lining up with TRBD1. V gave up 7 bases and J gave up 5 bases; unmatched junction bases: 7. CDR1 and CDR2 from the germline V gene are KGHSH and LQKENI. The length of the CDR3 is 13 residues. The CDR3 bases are TGTGCCAGCTTGACAGGGATTAAGACTGAAGCTTTCTTT. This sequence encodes CASLTGIKTEAFF.

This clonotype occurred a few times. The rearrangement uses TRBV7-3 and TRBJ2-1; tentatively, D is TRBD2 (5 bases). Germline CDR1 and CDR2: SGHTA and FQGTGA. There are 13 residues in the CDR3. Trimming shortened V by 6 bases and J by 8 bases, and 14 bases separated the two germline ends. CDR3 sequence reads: CASSPKWGDEQFF. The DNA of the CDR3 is TGTGCCAGCAGTCCGAAGTGGGGAGATGAGCAGTTCTTC.

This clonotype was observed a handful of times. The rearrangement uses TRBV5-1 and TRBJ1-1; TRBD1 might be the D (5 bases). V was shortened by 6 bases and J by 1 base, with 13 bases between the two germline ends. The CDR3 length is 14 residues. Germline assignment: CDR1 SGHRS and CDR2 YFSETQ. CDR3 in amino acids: CASTEGPANTEAFF. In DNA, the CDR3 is TGCGCCAGCACGGAGGGACCGGCGAACACTGAAGCTTTCTTT. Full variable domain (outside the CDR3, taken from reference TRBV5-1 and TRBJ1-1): KAGVTQTPRYLIKTRGQQVTLSCSPISGHRSVSWYQQTPGQGLQFLFEYFSETQRNKGNFPGRFSGRQFSNSRSEMNVSTLELGDSALYLCASTEGPANTEAFFGQGTRLTVV.

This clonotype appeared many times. CDR3 sequence: CASSLSRSPETQYF. For the CDR3, the DNA is TGTGCCAGCAGCTTAAGCCGCTCCCCAGAGACCCAGTACTTC. The chain joins TRBV7-2 to TRBJ2-5; D not resolved. Germline values: CDR1 SGHTA, CDR2 FQGNSA. The CDR3 length is 14 residues. Trimming shortened V by 2 bases and J by 4 bases, and 11 bases separated the two germline ends.

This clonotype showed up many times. The CDR3 sequence is CASSPGTSLEQYF. The CDR3 bases are TGTGCCAGCAGTCCCGGGACTAGCCTCGAGCAGTACTTC. This chain connects TRBV12-3 or TRBV12-4 to TRBJ2-7, with 9 nucleotides matching TRBD2. The CDR3 has 13 residues. The trim removed 5 bases at V and 6 bases at J, leaving 5 bases unmatched.

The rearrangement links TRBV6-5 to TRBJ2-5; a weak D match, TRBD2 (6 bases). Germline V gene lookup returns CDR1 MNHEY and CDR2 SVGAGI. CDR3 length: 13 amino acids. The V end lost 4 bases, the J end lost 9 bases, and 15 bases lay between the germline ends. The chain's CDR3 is CASSSSTWEAQYF. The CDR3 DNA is TGTGCCAGCAGTTCGTCGACTTGGGAGGCCCAGTACTTC.

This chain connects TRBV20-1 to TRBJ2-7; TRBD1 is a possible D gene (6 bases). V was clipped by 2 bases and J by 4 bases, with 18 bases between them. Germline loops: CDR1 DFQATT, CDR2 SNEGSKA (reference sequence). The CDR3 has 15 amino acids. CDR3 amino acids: CSARLRGGGPYEQYF. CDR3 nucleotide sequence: TGCAGTGCTAGATTGAGAGGGGGTGGTCCTTACGAGCAGTACTTC.

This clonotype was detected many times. As DNA, the CDR3 is TGTGCCAGCAGTTGGTCACGCGGTGCCCCCAGTGTCGAGCAGTTCTTC. This codes for CASSWSRGAPSVEQFF. The chain carries TRBV27 and TRBJ2-1; D is unclear. The V end lost 4 bases, the J end lost 10 bases, and 23 bases lay between the germline ends. This CDR3 has 16 residues. CDR1 MNHEY and CDR2 SMNVEV come from the germline V gene (reference sequence).

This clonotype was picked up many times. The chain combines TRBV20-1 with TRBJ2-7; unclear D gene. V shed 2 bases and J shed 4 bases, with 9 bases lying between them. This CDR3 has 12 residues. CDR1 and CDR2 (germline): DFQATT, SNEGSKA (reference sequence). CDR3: CSARKTVYEQYF. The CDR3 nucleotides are TGCAGTGCTAGAAAGACGGTTTACGAGCAGTACTTC.

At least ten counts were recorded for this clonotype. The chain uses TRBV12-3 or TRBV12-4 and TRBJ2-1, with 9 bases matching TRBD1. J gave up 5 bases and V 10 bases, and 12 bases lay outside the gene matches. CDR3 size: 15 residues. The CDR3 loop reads CATYRTGTGNNEQFF. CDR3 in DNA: TGTGCCACCTATCGAACCGGGACAGGGAACAATGAGCAGTTCTTC.

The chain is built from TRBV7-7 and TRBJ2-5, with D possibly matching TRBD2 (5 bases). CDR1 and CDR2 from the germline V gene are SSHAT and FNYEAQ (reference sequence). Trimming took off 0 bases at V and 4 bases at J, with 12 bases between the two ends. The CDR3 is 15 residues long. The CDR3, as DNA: TGTGCCAGCAGCTTAGCGCGAGGGAATAGAGAGACCCAGTACTTC. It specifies CASSLARGNRETQYF.

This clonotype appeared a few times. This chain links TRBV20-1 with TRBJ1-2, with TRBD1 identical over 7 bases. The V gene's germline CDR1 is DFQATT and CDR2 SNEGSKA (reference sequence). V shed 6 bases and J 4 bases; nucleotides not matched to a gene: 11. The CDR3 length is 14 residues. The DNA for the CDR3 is TGCAGTGCGTCTCAAGGGGGCCGTCCCTATGGCTACACCTTC. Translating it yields CSASQGGRPYGYTF.

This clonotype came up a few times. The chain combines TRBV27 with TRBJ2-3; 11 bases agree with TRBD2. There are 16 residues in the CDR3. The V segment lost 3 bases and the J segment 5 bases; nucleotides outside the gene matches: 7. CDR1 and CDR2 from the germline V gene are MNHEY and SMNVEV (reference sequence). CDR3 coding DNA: TGTGCCAGCAGTTTTTCGACTAGCGGGAACCTAGATACGCAGTATTTT. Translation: CASSFSTSGNLDTQYF.

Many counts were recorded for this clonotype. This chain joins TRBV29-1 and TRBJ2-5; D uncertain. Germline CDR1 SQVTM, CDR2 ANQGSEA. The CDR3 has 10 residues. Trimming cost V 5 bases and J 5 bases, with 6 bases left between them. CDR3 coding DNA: TGCAGCGTTATCGGGGAGACCCAGTACTTC. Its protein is CSVIGETQYF.

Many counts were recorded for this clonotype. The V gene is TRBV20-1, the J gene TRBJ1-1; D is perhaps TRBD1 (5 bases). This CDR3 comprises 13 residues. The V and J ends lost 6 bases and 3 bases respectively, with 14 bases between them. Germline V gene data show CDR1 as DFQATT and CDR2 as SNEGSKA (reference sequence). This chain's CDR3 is CSAPVGADTEAFF. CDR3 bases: TGCAGTGCCCCGGTAGGGGCGGACACTGAAGCTTTCTTT.

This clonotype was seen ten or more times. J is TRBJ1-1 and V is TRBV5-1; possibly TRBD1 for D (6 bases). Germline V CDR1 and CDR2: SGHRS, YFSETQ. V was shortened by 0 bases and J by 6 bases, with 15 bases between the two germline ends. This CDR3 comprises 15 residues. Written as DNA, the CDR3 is TGCGCCAGCAGCTTGGCCGGGGGGCGCGGAGCTGAAGCTTTCTTT. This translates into CASSLAGGRGAEAFF.

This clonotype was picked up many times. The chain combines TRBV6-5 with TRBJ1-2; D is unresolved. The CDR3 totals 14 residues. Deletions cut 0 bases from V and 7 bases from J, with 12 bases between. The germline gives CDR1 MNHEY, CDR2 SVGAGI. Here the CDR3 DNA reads TGTGCCAGCAGTTACTCAGACTCATTCTCTGGCTACACCTTC. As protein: CASSYSDSFSGYTF.

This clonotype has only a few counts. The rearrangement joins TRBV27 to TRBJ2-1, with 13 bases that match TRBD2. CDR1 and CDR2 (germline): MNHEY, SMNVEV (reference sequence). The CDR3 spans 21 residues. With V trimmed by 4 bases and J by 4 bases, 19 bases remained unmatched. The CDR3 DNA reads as TGTGCCAGCAGTTCGACCCCCGGGACTAGCGGGACATTACATAGATACAATGAGCAGTTCTTC. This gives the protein CASSSTPGTSGTLHRYNEQFF.

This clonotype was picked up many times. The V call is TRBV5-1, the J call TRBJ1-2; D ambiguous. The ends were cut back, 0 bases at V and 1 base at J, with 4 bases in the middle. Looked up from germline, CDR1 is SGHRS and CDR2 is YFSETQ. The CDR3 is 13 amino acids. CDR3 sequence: CASSLADNYGYTF. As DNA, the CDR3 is TGCGCCAGCAGCTTGGCCGATAACTATGGCTACACCTTC.

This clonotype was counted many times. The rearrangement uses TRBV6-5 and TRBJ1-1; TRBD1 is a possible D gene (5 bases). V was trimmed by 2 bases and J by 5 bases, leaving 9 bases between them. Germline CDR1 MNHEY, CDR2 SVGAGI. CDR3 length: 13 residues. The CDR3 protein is CASSYLGGTEAFF. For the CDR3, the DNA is TGTGCCAGCAGTTACCTGGGGGGGACTGAAGCTTTCTTT.

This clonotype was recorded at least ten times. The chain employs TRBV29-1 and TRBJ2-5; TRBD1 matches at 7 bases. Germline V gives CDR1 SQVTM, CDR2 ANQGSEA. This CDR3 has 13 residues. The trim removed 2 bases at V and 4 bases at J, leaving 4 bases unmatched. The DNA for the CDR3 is TGCAGCGTTGAATCAGGGGGAGCAGAGACCCAGTACTTC. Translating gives CSVESGGAETQYF.

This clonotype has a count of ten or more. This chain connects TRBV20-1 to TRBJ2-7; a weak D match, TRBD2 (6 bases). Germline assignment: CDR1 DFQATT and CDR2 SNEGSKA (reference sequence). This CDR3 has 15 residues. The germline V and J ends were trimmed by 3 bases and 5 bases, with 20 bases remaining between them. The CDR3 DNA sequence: TGCAGTGCTAGTGCTTTGACCGTGGGCGGGAACGAGCAGTACTTC. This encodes CSASALTVGGNEQYF.